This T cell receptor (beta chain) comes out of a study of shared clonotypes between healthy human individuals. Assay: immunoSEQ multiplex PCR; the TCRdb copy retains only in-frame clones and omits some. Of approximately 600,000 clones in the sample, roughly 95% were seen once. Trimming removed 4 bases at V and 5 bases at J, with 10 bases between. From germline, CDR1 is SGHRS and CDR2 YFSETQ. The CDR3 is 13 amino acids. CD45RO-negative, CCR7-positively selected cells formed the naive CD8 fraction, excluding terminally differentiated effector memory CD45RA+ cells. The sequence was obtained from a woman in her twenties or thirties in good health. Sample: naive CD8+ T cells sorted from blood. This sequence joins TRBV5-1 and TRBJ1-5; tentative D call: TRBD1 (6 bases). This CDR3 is CASSLKGDQPQHF. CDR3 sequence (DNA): TGCGCCAGCAGCCTTAAGGGGGATCAGCCCCAGCATTTT.